What follows describes a single TCR beta chain. The data were produced by immunoSEQ multiplex PCR, yet TCRdb's version contains in-frame clones alone and is incomplete. The repertoire holds approximately 250,000 clones, with about 85% as singletons. This specimen comes from a study of blood T cell repertoires in COVID-19. From germline, CDR1 is MNHEY and CDR2 SVGAGI. This CDR3 has 13 amino acids. V shed 6 bases, J shed 6 bases, and the junction held 6 bases outside the gene matches. Sequencing was done on a sample of peripheral blood. The chain joins TRBV6-5 to TRBJ2-7, with 9 bases lining up with TRBD1. The receptor's source is a man aged 35 to 55 with acute or convalescent COVID-19. CDR3 amino acids: CASSIQGAVEQYF. DNA of the CDR3: TGTGCCAGCAGCATACAGGGGGCAGTCGAGCAGTACTTC.